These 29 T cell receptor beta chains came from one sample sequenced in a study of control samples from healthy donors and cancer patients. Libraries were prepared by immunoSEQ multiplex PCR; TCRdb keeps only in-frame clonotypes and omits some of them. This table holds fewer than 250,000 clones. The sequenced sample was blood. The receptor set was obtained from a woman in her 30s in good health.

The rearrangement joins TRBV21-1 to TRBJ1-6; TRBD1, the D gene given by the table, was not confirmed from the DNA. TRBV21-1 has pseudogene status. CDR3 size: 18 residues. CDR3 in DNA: TGTGCCAGCAGCACGTGGAGGTGGCCGGGACAGGGGGATTCACCCCTCCACTTT. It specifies CASSTWRWPGQGDSPLHF.

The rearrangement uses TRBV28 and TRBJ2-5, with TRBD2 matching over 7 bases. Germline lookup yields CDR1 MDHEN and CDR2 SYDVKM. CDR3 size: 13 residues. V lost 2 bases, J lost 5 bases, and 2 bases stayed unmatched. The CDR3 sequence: CASSLAGDETQYF. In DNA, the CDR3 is TGTGCCAGCAGTTTAGCGGGGGATGAGACCCAGTACTTC.

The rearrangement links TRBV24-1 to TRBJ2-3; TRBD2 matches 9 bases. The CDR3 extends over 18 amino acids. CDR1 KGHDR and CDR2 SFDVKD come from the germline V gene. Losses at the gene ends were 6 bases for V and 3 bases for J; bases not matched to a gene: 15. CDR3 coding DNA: TGTGCCACCAGTACGACAGGAGTTAGCGGGGGTTTGACAGATACGCAGTATTTT. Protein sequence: CATSTTGVSGGLTDTQYF.

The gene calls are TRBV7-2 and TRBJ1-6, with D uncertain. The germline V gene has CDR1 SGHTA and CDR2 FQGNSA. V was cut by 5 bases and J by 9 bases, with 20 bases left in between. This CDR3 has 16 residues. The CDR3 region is CASSPTAGFRGSPLHF. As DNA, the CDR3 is TGTGCCAGCAGCCCGACGGCGGGATTTCGGGGTTCACCCCTCCACTTT.

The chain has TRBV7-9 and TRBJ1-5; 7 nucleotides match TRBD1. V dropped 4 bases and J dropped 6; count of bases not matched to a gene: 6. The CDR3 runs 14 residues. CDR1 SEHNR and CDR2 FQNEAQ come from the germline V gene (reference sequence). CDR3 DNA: TGTGCCAGCAGCTCTCAGGGGGTTGGTCAGCCCCAGCATTTT. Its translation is CASSSQGVGQPQHF.

CDR3: CASRDGAYSPLHF. The CDR3 nucleotides read TGTGCCAGTAGGGATGGGGCCTATTCACCCCTCCACTTT. The chain employs TRBV19 and TRBJ1-6, with D possibly TRBD1 on 5 matching bases. This CDR3 region has 13 residues. Deletions cut 6 bases from V and 8 bases from J, with 11 bases between. Per the germline V gene, CDR1 is LNHDA and CDR2 is SQIVND (reference sequence). The full variable domain, with the rest looked up from reference TRBV19 and TRBJ1-6, is DGGITQSPKYLFRKEGQNVTLSCEQNLNHDAMYWYRQDPGQGLRLIYYSQIVNDFQKGDIAEGYSVSREKKESFPLTVTSAQKNPTAFYLCASRDGAYSPLHFGNGTRLTVT.

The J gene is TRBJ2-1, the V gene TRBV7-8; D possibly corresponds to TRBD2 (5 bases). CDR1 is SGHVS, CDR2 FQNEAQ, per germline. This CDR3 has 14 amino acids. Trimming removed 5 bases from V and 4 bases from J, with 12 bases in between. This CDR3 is CASSTSRGYNEQFF. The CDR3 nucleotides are TGTGCCAGCAGCACCTCCCGGGGATACAATGAGCAGTTCTTC. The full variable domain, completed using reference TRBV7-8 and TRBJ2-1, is GAGVSQSPRYKVAKRGQDVALRCDPISGHVSLFWYQQALGQGPEFLTYFQNEAQLDKSGLPSDRFFAERPEGSVSTLKIQRTQQEDSAVYLCASSTSRGYNEQFFGPGTRLTVL.

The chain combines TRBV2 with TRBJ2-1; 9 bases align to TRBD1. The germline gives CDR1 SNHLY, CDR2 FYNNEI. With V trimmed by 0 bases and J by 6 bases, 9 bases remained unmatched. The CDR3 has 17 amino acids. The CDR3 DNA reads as TGTGCCAGCAGTGAAGCACTTGGACAGGGGAATTTCAATGAGCAGTTCTTC. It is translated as CASSEALGQGNFNEQFF.

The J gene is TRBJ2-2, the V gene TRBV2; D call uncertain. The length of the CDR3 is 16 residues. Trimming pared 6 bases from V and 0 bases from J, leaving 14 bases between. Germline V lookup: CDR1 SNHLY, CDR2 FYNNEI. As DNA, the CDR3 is TGTGCCAGCAGCCAGTTTGCCGTGGCGAACACCGGGGAGCTGTTTTTT. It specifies CASSQFAVANTGELFF.

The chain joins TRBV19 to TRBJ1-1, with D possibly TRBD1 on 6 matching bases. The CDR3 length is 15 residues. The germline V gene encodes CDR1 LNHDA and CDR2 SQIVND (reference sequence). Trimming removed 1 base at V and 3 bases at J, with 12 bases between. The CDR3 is CASSIVWTAHTEAFF. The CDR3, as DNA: TGTGCCAGTAGTATAGTTTGGACAGCGCACACTGAAGCTTTCTTT.

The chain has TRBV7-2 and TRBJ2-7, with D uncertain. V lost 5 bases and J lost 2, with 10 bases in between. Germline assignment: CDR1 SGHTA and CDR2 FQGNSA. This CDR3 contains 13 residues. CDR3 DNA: TGTGCCAGCAGCACCTACATGACCTACGAGCAGTACTTC. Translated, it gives CASSTYMTYEQYF.

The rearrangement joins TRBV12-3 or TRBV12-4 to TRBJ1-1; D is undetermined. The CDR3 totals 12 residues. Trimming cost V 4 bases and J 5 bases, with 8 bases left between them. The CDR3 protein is CASSSLSTEAFF. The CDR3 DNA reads TGTGCCAGCAGTTCCCTCTCAACTGAAGCTTTCTTT.

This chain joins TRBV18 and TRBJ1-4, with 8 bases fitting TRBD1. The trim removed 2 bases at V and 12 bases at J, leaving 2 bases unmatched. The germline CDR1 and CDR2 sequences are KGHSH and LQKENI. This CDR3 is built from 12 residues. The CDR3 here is CASSPMDRELFF. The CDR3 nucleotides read TGTGCCAGCTCACCAATGGACAGGGAACTGTTTTTT.

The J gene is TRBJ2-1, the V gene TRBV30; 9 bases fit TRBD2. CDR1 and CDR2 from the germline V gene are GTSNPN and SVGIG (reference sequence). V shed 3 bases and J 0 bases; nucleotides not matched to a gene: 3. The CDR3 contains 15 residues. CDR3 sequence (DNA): TGTGCCTGGAGGGTAGCGGGGGCCTCCTACAATGAGCAGTTCTTC. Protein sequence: CAWRVAGASYNEQFF. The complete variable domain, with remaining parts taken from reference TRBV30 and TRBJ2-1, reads SQTIHQWPATLVQPVGSPLSLECTVEGTSNPNLYWYRQAAGRGLQLLFYSVGIGQISSEVPQNLSASRPQDRQFILSSKKLLLSDSGFYLCAWRVAGASYNEQFFGPGTRLTVL.

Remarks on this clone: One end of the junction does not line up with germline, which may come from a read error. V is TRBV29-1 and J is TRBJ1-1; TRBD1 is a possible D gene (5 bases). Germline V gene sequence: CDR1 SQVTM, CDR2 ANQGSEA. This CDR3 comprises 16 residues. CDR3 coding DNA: TGCAGCATTGAAGGCGGGGGTGGAGCGATGAACACTGAAGCTTTCTTT. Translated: CSIEGGGGAMNTEAFF.

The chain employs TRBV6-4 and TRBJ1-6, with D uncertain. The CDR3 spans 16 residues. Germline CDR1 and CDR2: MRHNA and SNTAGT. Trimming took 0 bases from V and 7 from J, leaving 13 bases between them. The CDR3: CASSDSLAGRNSPLHF. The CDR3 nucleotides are TGTGCCAGCAGTGACTCCCTGGCGGGGAGAAATTCACCCCTCCACTTT.

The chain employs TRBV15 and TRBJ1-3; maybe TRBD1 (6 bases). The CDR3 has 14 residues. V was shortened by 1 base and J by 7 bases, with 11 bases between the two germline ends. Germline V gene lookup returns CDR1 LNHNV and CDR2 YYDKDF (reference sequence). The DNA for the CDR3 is TGTGCCACCAGCAGAGCTTCTCAGGGGAACACCATATATTTT. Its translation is CATSRASQGNTIYF.

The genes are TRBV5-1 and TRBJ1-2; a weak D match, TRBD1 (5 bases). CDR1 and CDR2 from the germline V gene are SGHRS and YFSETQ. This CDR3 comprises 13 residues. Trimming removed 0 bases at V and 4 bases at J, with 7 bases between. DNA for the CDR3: TGCGCCAGCAGCTTGGATGGGACCTATGGCTACACCTTC. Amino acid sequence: CASSLDGTYGYTF. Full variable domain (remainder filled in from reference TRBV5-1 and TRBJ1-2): KAGVTQTPRYLIKTRGQQVTLSCSPISGHRSVSWYQQTPGQGLQFLFEYFSETQRNKGNFPGRFSGRQFSNSRSEMNVSTLELGDSALYLCASSLDGTYGYTFGSGTRLTVV.

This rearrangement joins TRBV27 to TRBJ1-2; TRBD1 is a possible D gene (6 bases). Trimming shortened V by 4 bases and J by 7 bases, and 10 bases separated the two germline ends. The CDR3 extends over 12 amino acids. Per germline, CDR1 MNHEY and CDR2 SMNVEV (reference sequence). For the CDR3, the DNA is TGTGCCAGCAGTTGGGGGGCGGGTGGCTACACCTTC. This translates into CASSWGAGGYTF.

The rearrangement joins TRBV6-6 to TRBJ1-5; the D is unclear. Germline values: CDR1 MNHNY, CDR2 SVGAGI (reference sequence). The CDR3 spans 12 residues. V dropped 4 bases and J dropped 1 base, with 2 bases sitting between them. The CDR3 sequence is CASSLSNQPQHF. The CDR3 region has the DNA TGTGCCAGCAGTTTGAGCAATCAGCCCCAGCATTTT.

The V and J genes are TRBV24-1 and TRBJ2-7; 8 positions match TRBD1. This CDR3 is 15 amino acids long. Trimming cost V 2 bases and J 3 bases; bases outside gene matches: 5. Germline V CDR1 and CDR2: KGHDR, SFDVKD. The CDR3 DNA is TGTGCCACCAGTGATTCCCGGGACAGGTACTACGAGCAGTACTTC. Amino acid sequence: CATSDSRDRYYEQYF.

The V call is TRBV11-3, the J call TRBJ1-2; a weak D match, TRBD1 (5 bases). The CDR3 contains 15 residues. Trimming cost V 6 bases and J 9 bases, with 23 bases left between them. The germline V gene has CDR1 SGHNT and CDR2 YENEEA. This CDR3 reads CASRGGEGQSSSYTF. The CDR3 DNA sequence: TGTGCCAGCAGGGGAGGGGAGGGCCAGTCGAGTAGCTACACCTTC.

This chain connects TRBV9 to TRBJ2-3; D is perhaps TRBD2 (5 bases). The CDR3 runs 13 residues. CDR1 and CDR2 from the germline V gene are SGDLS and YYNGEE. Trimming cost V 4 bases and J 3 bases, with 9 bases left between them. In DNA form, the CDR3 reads TGTGCCAGCAGCCCGGACTTAACAGATACGCAGTATTTT. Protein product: CASSPDLTDTQYF.

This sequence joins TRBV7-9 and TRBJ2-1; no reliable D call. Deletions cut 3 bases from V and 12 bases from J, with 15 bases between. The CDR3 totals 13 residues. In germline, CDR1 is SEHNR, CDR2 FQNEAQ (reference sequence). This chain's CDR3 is CASSFNGDMAQFF. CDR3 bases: TGTGCCAGCAGCTTTAATGGAGATATGGCGCAGTTCTTC.

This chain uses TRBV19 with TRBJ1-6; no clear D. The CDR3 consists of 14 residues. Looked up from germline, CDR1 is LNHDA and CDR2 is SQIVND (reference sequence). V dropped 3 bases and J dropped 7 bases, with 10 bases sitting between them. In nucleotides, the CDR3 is TGTGCCAGTAGTATGCGGGCTGGGAATTCACCCCTCCACTTT. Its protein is CASSMRAGNSPLHF.

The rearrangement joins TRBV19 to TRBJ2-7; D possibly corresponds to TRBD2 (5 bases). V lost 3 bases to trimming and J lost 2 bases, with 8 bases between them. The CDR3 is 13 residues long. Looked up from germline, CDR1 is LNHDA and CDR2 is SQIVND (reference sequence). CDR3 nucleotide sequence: TGTGCCAGTAGTATCGGGGTCACCTACGAGCAGTACTTC. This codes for CASSIGVTYEQYF. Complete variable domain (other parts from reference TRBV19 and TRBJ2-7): DGGITQSPKYLFRKEGQNVTLSCEQNLNHDAMYWYRQDPGQGLRLIYYSQIVNDFQKGDIAEGYSVSREKKESFPLTVTSAQKNPTAFYLCASSIGVTYEQYFGPGTRLTVT.

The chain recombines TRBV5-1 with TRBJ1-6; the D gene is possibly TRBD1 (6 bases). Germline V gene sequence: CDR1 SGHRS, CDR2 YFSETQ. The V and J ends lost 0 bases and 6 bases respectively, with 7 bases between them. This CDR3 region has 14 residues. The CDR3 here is CASSLGQVNSPLHF. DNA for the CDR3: TGCGCCAGCAGCTTGGGACAGGTTAATTCACCCCTCCACTTT.

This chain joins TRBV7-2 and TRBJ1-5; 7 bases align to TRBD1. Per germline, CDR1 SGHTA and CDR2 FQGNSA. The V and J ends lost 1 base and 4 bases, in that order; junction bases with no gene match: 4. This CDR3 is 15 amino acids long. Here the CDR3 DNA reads TGTGCCAGCAGCTTAGATACAGGGGAAAATCAGCCCCAGCATTTT. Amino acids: CASSLDTGENQPQHF.

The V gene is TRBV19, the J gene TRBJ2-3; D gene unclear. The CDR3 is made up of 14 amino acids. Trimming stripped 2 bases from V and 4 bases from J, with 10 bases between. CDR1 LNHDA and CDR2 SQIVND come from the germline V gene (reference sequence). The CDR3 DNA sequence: TGTGCCAGTAGTATACGTAGCTCAGCAGATACGCAGTATTTT. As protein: CASSIRSSADTQYF.